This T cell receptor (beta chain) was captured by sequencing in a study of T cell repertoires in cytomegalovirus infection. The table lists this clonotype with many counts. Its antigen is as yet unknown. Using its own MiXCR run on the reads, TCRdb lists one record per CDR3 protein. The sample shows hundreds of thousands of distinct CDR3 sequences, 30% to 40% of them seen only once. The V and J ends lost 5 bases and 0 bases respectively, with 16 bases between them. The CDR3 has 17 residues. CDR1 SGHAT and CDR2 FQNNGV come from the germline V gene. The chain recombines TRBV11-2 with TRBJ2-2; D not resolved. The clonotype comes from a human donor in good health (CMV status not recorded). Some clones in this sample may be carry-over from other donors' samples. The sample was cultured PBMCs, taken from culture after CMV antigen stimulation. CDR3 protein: CASSRARGGTNTGELFF. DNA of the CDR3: TGTGCCAGCAGCCGCGCTCGCGGCGGTACGAACACCGGGGAGCTGTTTTTT. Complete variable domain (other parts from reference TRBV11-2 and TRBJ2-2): EAGVAQSPRYKIIEKRQSVAFWCNPISGHATLYWYQQILGQGPKLLIQFQNNGVVDDSQLPKDRFSAERLKGVDSTLKIQPAKLEDSAVYLCASSRARGGTNTGELFFGEGSRLTVL.